Below, 3 T cell receptor beta chains from the same sample are listed, as sequenced in a study of T cell repertoires in cytomegalovirus infection. TCRdb redid the calling of the reads with MiXCR, one entry per CDR3 protein. The sample records roughly 860,000 distinct CDR3 sequences, approximately 32% being singletons. These receptors have no known antigen. The source was cultured CD8+ T cells from PBMCs, collected from culture after CMV antigen stimulation. The receptor set was obtained from a human donor in good health (CMV status not recorded). Some clones in this sample may be carry-over from other donors' samples.

This clonotype was seen repeatedly, ten times or more. The V gene is TRBV5-5, the J gene TRBJ1-6; D perhaps matches TRBD1 (5 bases). The germline V gene encodes CDR1 SGHKS and CDR2 YYEKEE (reference sequence). The CDR3 runs 15 residues. Trimming shortened V by 2 bases and J by 5 bases, and 11 bases separated the two germline ends. CDR3 bases: TGTGCCAGCAGCTTCCAGGGATCGGATAATTCACCCCTCCACTTT. It yields the protein CASSFQGSDNSPLHF.

The chain is built from TRBV10-2 and TRBJ1-1; 7 positions match TRBD1. This CDR3 contains 14 residues. The germline V gene encodes CDR1 WSHSY and CDR2 SAAADI. V dropped 0 bases and J dropped 5; count of bases not matched to a gene: 3. Written as DNA, the CDR3 is TGCGCCAGCAGTGAGTCTAGGGGGCATACTGAAGCTTTCTTT. Translated, it gives CASSESRGHTEAFF.

V usage is TRBV6-6 and J usage is TRBJ2-1; 7 nucleotides align to TRBD2. V was pared by 6 bases and J by 6 bases, with 11 bases of the junction left unmatched. The CDR3 covers 15 residues. Per germline, CDR1 MNHNY and CDR2 SVGAGI (reference sequence). The CDR3 sequence is CASSSGGNLLNEQFF. CDR3 bases: TGTGCCAGCAGCTCCGGGGGGAACCTACTCAATGAGCAGTTCTTC.